This entry lists 24 T cell receptor beta chains sequenced from one sample in a study of cytomegalovirus exposure and HLA in healthy donors. The study ran its PCR with 60 Vbeta and 13 Jbeta primers. The table came from immunoSEQ multiplex PCR; TCRdb's copy has only in-frame clones and leaves some out. The sample yields about 300,000 clones, about nine tenths seen once. The sequenced material came from PBMCs. The receptors here all came from a man aged 35-49 years in good health and CMV-seropositive.

The chain employs TRBV5-1 and TRBJ1-1; 11 positions agree with TRBD1. This CDR3 contains 15 residues. The V gene end was trimmed by 5 bases and the J gene end by 3 bases; junction bases not matched to a gene: 6. The germline gives CDR1 SGHRS, CDR2 YFSETQ. CDR3 nucleotide sequence: TGCGCCAGCAGGGCCGGGACAGGGGGGGACACTGAAGCTTTCTTT. This encodes CASRAGTGGDTEAFF. The complete variable domain, with remaining parts taken from reference TRBV5-1 and TRBJ1-1, reads KAGVTQTPRYLIKTRGQQVTLSCSPISGHRSVSWYQQTPGQGLQFLFEYFSETQRNKGNFPGRFSGRQFSNSRSEMNVSTLELGDSALYLCASRAGTGGDTEAFFGQGTRLTVV.

The chain combines TRBV27 with TRBJ2-1, with D perhaps TRBD1 (6 bases). V gave up 5 bases and J gave up 7 bases, with 12 bases separating them. The CDR3 runs 13 residues. Germline V CDR1 and CDR2: MNHEY, SMNVEV (reference sequence). This CDR3 is CASSLQGSNEQFF. The CDR3 DNA sequence: TGTGCCAGCAGTCTACAGGGATCTAATGAGCAGTTCTTC.

V is TRBV21-1 and J is TRBJ1-2; the listed D gene, TRBD1, was not tested against the DNA. TRBV21-1 is deemed a pseudogene. The CDR3 length is 18 residues. CDR3 region: CASSLGGGTGRIAYGYTF. For the CDR3, the DNA is TGTGCCAGCAGTCTCGGAGGGGGGACAGGGAGGATTGCCTATGGCTACACCTTC.

This sequence joins TRBV19 and TRBJ1-5; possibly TRBD1 for D (6 bases). This CDR3 region has 13 residues. From germline, CDR1 is LNHDA and CDR2 SQIVND (reference sequence). V shed 6 bases and J shed 4 bases, with 10 bases lying between them. The DNA of the CDR3 is TGTGCCAGTAGACAGGGTAGAAATCAGCCCCAGCATTTT. Amino acid sequence: CASRQGRNQPQHF.

Regarding this clone: This CDR3 is also generated by other DNA sequences in the sample. V usage is TRBV7-8 and J usage is TRBJ1-1; D is undetermined. The V and J ends lost 1 base and 1 base respectively, with 7 bases between them. Germline V gives CDR1 SGHVS, CDR2 FQNEAQ. The CDR3 consists of 14 residues. CDR3 protein: CASSLESRNTEAFF. The CDR3 DNA follows: TGTGCCAGCAGCTTAGAGTCCAGGAACACTGAAGCTTTCTTT.

The J gene is TRBJ1-2, the V gene TRBV2; the D gene is possibly TRBD1 (6 bases). Looked up from germline, CDR1 is SNHLY and CDR2 is FYNNEI. V was trimmed by 2 bases and J by 6 bases, leaving 16 bases between them. The CDR3 loop spans 15 amino acids. The CDR3 loop reads CASSELQGMGDGYTF. The CDR3 DNA follows: TGTGCCAGCAGTGAACTTCAGGGGATGGGAGATGGCTACACCTTC.

There are a few counts of this clone. The chain uses TRBV4-1 and TRBJ2-7, with 13 bases matching TRBD2. This CDR3 has 15 amino acids. After removal of 3 bases from V and 4 bases from J, the junction contained 3 bases not matched to a gene. Germline assignment: CDR1 MGHRA and CDR2 YSYEKL. The CDR3 sequence is CASSHGLAGAYEQYF. The CDR3 DNA is TGCGCCAGCAGCCACGGACTAGCGGGAGCGTACGAGCAGTACTTC.

The chain employs TRBV4-1 and TRBJ2-2; possibly TRBD1 for D (6 bases). The CDR3 covers 15 residues. Trimming took 3 bases from V and 1 from J, leaving 9 bases between them. Germline assignment: CDR1 MGHRA and CDR2 YSYEKL. The CDR3 sequence: CASSHQGQNTGELFF. The CDR3 DNA follows: TGCGCCAGCAGCCACCAGGGGCAGAACACCGGGGAGCTGTTTTTT.

This chain uses TRBV28 with TRBJ2-5; D is undetermined. TRBJ2-7 explains the end of the DNA better; the J call may be wrong. The CDR3 covers 11 residues. The germline V gene encodes CDR1 MDHEN and CDR2 SYDVKM. CDR3 sequence (DNA): TGTGCCAGCAGTTCCCCCTACGAGCAGTACTTC. Protein sequence: CASSSPYEQYF.

The V gene is TRBV5-8, the J gene TRBJ2-1; 12 bases are shared with TRBD2. The junction had 2 bases not matched to a gene; V was cut back by 0 bases and J by 4 bases. Germline V gives CDR1 SGHTS, CDR2 YDEGEE. The CDR3 totals 16 residues. CDR3 protein: CASSLDGTSGYNEQFF. CDR3 DNA sequence: TGTGCCAGCAGCTTGGACGGGACTAGCGGGTACAATGAGCAGTTCTTC.

J is TRBJ2-2 and V is TRBV7-3, with D possibly being TRBD1 (7 bases). CDR3 size: 19 residues. CDR1 and CDR2 (germline): SGHTA, FQGTGA. The V gene lost 1 base and the J gene lost 0 bases, with 18 bases spanning the gap. The CDR3 sequence is CASSLRIGARGANTGELFF. In DNA, the CDR3 is TGTGCCAGCAGCTTAAGAATTGGGGCCAGGGGGGCGAACACCGGGGAGCTGTTTTTT.

This chain joins TRBV9 and TRBJ2-5; D might be TRBD2 (5 bases). The J call may be faulty, since TRBJ2-7 better matches the DNA end. This CDR3 has 14 residues. Germline CDR1 reads SGDLS; CDR2 reads YYNGEE. DNA for the CDR3: TGTGCCAGCAGCGTAGATCCGGGGAGCTACGAGCAGTACTTC. Its translation: CASSVDPGSYEQYF.

The V call is TRBV28, the J call TRBJ1-1; tentatively, D is TRBD1 (5 bases). The CDR3 is 13 amino acids. V dropped 3 bases and J dropped 11 bases, with 16 bases sitting between them. Germline V gives CDR1 MDHEN, CDR2 SYDVKM. The CDR3 spells CASSFQGALGAFF. The CDR3 DNA follows: TGTGCCAGCAGTTTTCAGGGCGCCCTTGGGGCTTTCTTT. Supplemented by reference TRBV28 and TRBJ1-1, the full variable domain reads DVKVTQSSRYLVKRTGEKVFLECVQDMDHENMFWYRQDPGLGLRLIYFSYDVKMKEKGDIPEGYSVSREKKERFSLILESASTNQTSMYLCASSFQGALGAFFGQGTRLTVV.

The chain employs TRBV4-2 and TRBJ2-3; 9 bases agree with TRBD2. The CDR3 runs 15 residues. CDR1 is LGHNA, CDR2 YNFKEQ, per germline. The junction had 4 bases not matched to a gene; V was cut back by 2 bases and J by 4 bases. The CDR3 spells CASSQNRLAADTQYF. The CDR3 region has the DNA TGTGCCAGCAGCCAAAACCGACTAGCGGCAGATACGCAGTATTTT.

V is TRBV4-2 and J is TRBJ1-5; weak D call: TRBD1 (5 bases). V lost 0 bases to trimming and J lost 7 bases, with 10 bases between them. The germline gives CDR1 LGHNA, CDR2 YNFKEQ. The CDR3 spans 14 residues. The CDR3 region has the DNA TGTGCCAGCAGCCAAGAGGGAGGGGACCAGCCCCAGCATTTT. Translating it yields CASSQEGGDQPQHF.

The chain has TRBV7-9 and TRBJ1-1; TRBD1 matches 10 bases. The trim removed 1 base at V and 8 bases at J, leaving 4 bases unmatched. CDR3 length equals 14 residues. Germline V lookup: CDR1 SEHNR, CDR2 FQNEAQ (reference sequence). The CDR3 coding sequence is TGTGCCAGCAGCTTAGGACAGGGGGCTGGGGAAGCTTTCTTT. It codes for CASSLGQGAGEAFF.

DNA of the CDR3: TGCGCCAGCAGCCCGGGGAGAGGACAGGGGGGTCACAATGAGCAGTTCTTC. Protein: CASSPGRGQGGHNEQFF. The genes are TRBV5-1 and TRBJ2-1; 10 bases line up with TRBD1. The V gene's germline CDR1 is SGHRS and CDR2 YFSETQ. J lost 5 bases, V lost 4 bases, and 12 bases had no gene match. The CDR3 is made up of 17 amino acids.

This chain joins TRBV10-3 and TRBJ2-2; TRBD1 might be the D (5 bases). The CDR3 is 14 residues long. The V end lost 7 bases, the J end lost 0 bases, and 9 bases lay between the germline ends. Germline V gene sequence: CDR1 ENHRY, CDR2 SYGVKD. CDR3 amino acids: CAIMRQPNTGELFF. The CDR3 nucleotides read TGTGCCATCATGAGACAGCCGAACACCGGGGAGCTGTTTTTT.

The V and J genes are TRBV7-3 and TRBJ2-2; 8 nucleotides match TRBD2. CDR1 is SGHTA, CDR2 FQGTGA, per germline. This CDR3 region has 16 residues. Trimming took 6 bases from V and 3 from J; bases not matched to a gene: 9. This CDR3 is CASSPGRGADTGELFF. CDR3 DNA sequence: TGTGCCAGCAGTCCCGGGCGGGGGGCCGACACCGGGGAGCTGTTTTTT.

The rearrangement links TRBV7-9 to TRBJ1-1; perhaps TRBD1 as D (5 bases). Trimming stripped 5 bases from V and 3 bases from J, with 19 bases between. The germline CDR1 and CDR2 sequences are SEHNR and FQNEAQ (reference sequence). The CDR3 consists of 16 residues. The CDR3 DNA follows: TGTGCCAGCAGCCCCCAGGGCCAGCGTGCGGACACTGAAGCTTTCTTT. As protein: CASSPQGQRADTEAFF.

The chain carries TRBV28 and TRBJ2-5; 7 bases map to TRBD1. The last part of the DNA fits TRBJ2-7 better; the J call may be wrong. Germline lookup yields CDR1 MDHEN and CDR2 SYDVKM. The CDR3 runs 15 residues. The CDR3: CASSSWDSLSYEQYF. The CDR3 DNA follows: TGTGCCAGCAGTTCCTGGGACAGCCTCTCCTACGAGCAGTACTTC.

The rearrangement uses TRBV7-2 and TRBJ1-5, with a tentative D call TRBD1 (6 bases). The V and J ends lost 1 base and 6 bases respectively, with 13 bases between them. Germline V CDR1 and CDR2: SGHTA, FQGNSA. The CDR3 contains 15 residues. CDR3 in DNA: TGTGCCAGCAGCTTAGTAACAGGGTGGTTTCAGCCCCAGCATTTT. It is translated as CASSLVTGWFQPQHF.

The chain is built from TRBV29-1 and TRBJ1-1, with 9 bases matching TRBD1. Germline V gene sequence: CDR1 SQVTM, CDR2 ANQGSEA. The CDR3 is 15 residues long. The J segment lost 10 bases and the V segment lost 6 bases, leaving 18 bases of the junction unmatched. Here the CDR3 reads CSVDPRVTGGIGAFF. As DNA, the CDR3 is TGCAGCGTCGACCCTAGAGTGACAGGGGGTATTGGAGCTTTCTTT.

V usage is TRBV2 and J usage is TRBJ2-5; 9 bases are a match to TRBD2. Unmatched junction bases numbered 7, after V lost 6 bases and J lost 2 bases. The CDR3 sequence is 15 residues long. Germline assignment: CDR1 SNHLY and CDR2 FYNNEI. The CDR3 region has the DNA TGTGCCAGCAGCACCCAGAGCGGGGGGCAAGAGACCCAGTACTTC. It is translated as CASSTQSGGQETQYF.